Shown below are 16 T cell receptor beta chains from a single sample sequenced in a study of early stage breast cancer tumors. Only in-frame clones appear in the TCRdb table, and some are missing; sequencing was by immunoSEQ multiplex PCR. The sample carries around 6,500 clones, over 50% recorded once. Sequencing was done on a sample of normal breast tissue next to the tumor. The receptor source for this set is a person aged 50-59 years with breast cancer.

The chain couples TRBV10-3 to TRBJ2-5; D perhaps matches TRBD1 (6 bases). Trimming removed 3 bases at V and 5 bases at J, with 13 bases between. The CDR3 is 14 amino acids. CDR1 is ENHRY, CDR2 SYGVKD, per germline. In nucleotides, the CDR3 is TGTGCCATCAGTGATAAGGGGGTGAGCGAGACCCAGTACTTC. It codes for CAISDKGVSETQYF.

The V gene is TRBV2, the J gene TRBJ2-3; TRBD2 agrees at 12 bases. The germline V gene has CDR1 SNHLY and CDR2 FYNNEI. V was pared by 6 bases and J by 2 bases, with 12 bases of the junction left unmatched. The length of the CDR3 is 18 residues. The CDR3 loop is CASRGGLAGFQSTDTQYF. CDR3 sequence (DNA): TGTGCCAGCAGGGGCGGACTAGCGGGATTTCAGTCCACAGATACGCAGTATTTT.

This clone was seen a few times. The chain has TRBV11-3 and TRBJ2-1; D remains ambiguous. Trimming cost V 2 bases and J 6 bases, with 8 bases left between them. The CDR3 covers 13 residues. Germline CDR1 SGHNT, CDR2 YENEEA. CDR3 bases: TGTGCCAGCAGCTTAAGGTCAGGCAATGAGCAGTTCTTC. Translated: CASSLRSGNEQFF.

CDR3 nucleotides: TGCGCCAGCAGCATCGGACAGGCCAGGGAGACCCAGTACTTC. Translation: CASSIGQARETQYF. The chain uses TRBV5-1 and TRBJ2-5, with 7 bases aligning to TRBD1. This CDR3 comprises 14 residues. V lost 4 bases to trimming and J lost 5 bases; unmatched junction nucleotides: 8. The germline V gene has CDR1 SGHRS and CDR2 YFSETQ.

The genes are TRBV5-1 and TRBJ2-1; TRBD1 agrees at 9 bases. V lost 1 base, J lost 0 bases, and 17 bases stayed unmatched. The CDR3 extends over 21 amino acids. The germline V gene encodes CDR1 SGHRS and CDR2 YFSETQ. The CDR3 spells CASSLTPSGTGPLSSYNEQFF. Here the CDR3 DNA reads TGCGCCAGCAGCTTGACCCCTTCGGGGACAGGGCCCCTAAGCTCCTACAATGAGCAGTTCTTC.

The CDR3 region is CASSLDRDYTDTQYF. The CDR3 DNA reads as TGTGCCAGCAGCCTCGACAGGGACTACACAGATACGCAGTATTTT. This chain joins TRBV7-3 and TRBJ2-3; tentatively, D is TRBD1 or TRBD2 (7 bases each). CDR3 length equals 15 residues. The V end lost 5 bases, the J end lost 2 bases, and 14 bases lay between the germline ends. CDR1 and CDR2 (germline): SGHTA, FQGTGA. Full variable domain (rest looked up from reference TRBV7-3 and TRBJ2-3): GAGVSQTPSNKVTEKGKYVELRCDPISGHTALYWYRQSLGQGPEFLIYFQGTGAADDSGLPNDRFFAVRPEGSVSTLKIQRTERGDSAVYLCASSLDRDYTDTQYFGPGTRLTVL.

The chain combines TRBV10-2 with TRBJ1-6; D unclear. V was clipped by 7 bases and J by 5 bases, with 6 bases between them. This CDR3 has 12 residues. Germline-derived CDR1 and CDR2 are WSHSY and SAAADI. CDR3 coding DNA: TGCGCCAGCAACCAGGATAATTCACCCCTCCACTTT. It codes for CASNQDNSPLHF.

The chain uses TRBV18 and TRBJ2-3; 7 bases line up with TRBD1. Germline values: CDR1 KGHSH, CDR2 LQKENI. V shed 3 bases and J 0 bases; nucleotides not matched to a gene: 6. This CDR3 is 16 amino acids long. The CDR3 region has the DNA TGTGCCAGCTCACCCCAGGGGGTGACTAGCACAGATACGCAGTATTTT. It is translated as CASSPQGVTSTDTQYF.

The rearrangement links TRBV5-1 to TRBJ1-5; possible D gene TRBD1, 5 bases. Germline lookup yields CDR1 SGHRS and CDR2 YFSETQ. Trimming removed 0 bases at V and 4 bases at J, with 11 bases between. The CDR3 sequence is 15 residues long. The CDR3 region is CASSLDGGANQPQHF. The CDR3 nucleotides are TGCGCCAGCAGCTTGGATGGGGGTGCAAATCAGCCCCAGCATTTT.

V is TRBV6-1 and J is TRBJ2-1; D call uncertain. Trimming removed 1 base at V and 4 bases at J, with 11 bases between. This CDR3 comprises 15 residues. Germline loops: CDR1 MNHNS, CDR2 SASEGT. CDR3 amino acids: CASSEEPTGYNEQFF. Here the CDR3 DNA reads TGTGCCAGCAGTGAAGAACCGACTGGTTACAATGAGCAGTTCTTC.

The V and J genes are TRBV5-1 and TRBJ2-3; possibly TRBD1 or TRBD2 for D (6 bases each). Germline CDR1 and CDR2: SGHRS and YFSETQ. Trimming cost V 0 bases and J 0 bases, with 11 bases left between them. This CDR3 contains 16 residues. The CDR3 sequence: CASSLGRGPSTDTQYF. CDR3 DNA sequence: TGCGCCAGCAGCTTGGGTCGGGGGCCAAGCACAGATACGCAGTATTTT.

The chain couples TRBV4-1 to TRBJ2-5; 7 nucleotides align to TRBD2. Trimming at V came to 1 base and at J to 3 bases, leaving 2 bases not matched to a gene. The germline CDR1 and CDR2 sequences are MGHRA and YSYEKL. The CDR3 spans 14 residues. Here the CDR3 reads CASSQGLAEETQYF. CDR3 nucleotide sequence: TGCGCCAGCAGCCAAGGACTAGCAGAAGAGACCCAGTACTTC.

V gene TRBV19 combines with J gene TRBJ1-5; D is unclear. This CDR3 comprises 15 residues. V shed 5 bases and J shed 2 bases, with 13 bases lying between them. CDR1 and CDR2 (germline): LNHDA, SQIVND (reference sequence). The CDR3 coding sequence is TGTGCCAGTAGTTCAGAGGCCTTCGGCAATCAGCCCCAGCATTTT. The encoded protein is CASSSEAFGNQPQHF. The full variable domain, its missing parts supplied by reference TRBV19 and TRBJ1-5, is DGGITQSPKYLFRKEGQNVTLSCEQNLNHDAMYWYRQDPGQGLRLIYYSQIVNDFQKGDIAEGYSVSREKKESFPLTVTSAQKNPTAFYLCASSSEAFGNQPQHFGDGTRLSIL.

This clone showed up just a few times. The chain couples TRBV27 to TRBJ1-2; D gene uncertain. The germline V gene encodes CDR1 MNHEY and CDR2 SMNVEV (reference sequence). Trimming took off 0 bases at V and 3 bases at J, with 5 bases between the two ends. This CDR3 is built from 13 residues. CDR3 protein: CASSLSGDYGYTF. The CDR3 region has the DNA TGTGCCAGCAGTTTATCTGGTGACTATGGCTACACCTTC.

This chain links TRBV6-5 with TRBJ2-7; 8 bases are a match to TRBD1. The trim removed 0 bases at V and 2 bases at J, leaving 3 bases unmatched. The CDR3 length is 15 residues. Looked up from germline, CDR1 is MNHEY and CDR2 is SVGAGI. The CDR3 DNA sequence: TGTGCCAGCAGTTACTCGGCGACAGGGGCCTACGAGCAGTACTTC. Translating gives CASSYSATGAYEQYF.

The genes are TRBV6-8 and TRBJ1-6; no firm D call. The CDR3 is 14 residues long. Germline values: CDR1 MNHGY, CDR2 SAAAGT. V lost 7 bases to trimming and J lost 6 bases, with 13 bases between them. In DNA form, the CDR3 reads TGTGCCAGCACCCCGCAAGCAGCTAATTCACCCCTCCACTTT. Protein: CASTPQAANSPLHF.